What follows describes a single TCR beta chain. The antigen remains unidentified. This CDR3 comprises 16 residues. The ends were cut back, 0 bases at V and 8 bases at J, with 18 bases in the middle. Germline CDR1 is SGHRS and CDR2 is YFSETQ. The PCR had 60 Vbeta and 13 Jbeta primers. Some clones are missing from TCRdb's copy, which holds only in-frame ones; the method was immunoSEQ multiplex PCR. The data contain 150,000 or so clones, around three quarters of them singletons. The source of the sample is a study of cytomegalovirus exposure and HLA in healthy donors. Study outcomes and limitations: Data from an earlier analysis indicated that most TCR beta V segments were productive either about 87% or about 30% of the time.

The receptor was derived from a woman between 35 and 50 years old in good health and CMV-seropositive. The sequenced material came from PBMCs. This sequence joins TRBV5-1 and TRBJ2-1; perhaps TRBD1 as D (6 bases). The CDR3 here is CASSLVSGTGQHEQFF. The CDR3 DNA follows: TGCGCCAGCAGCTTGGTATCGGGTACCGGACAGCATGAGCAGTTCTTC.